This passage covers 26 T cell receptor beta chains from one sample sequenced in a study of early T cells in non-severe SARS-CoV-2 infection (dated by TCRdb to 2020 to 2023). Library method: 5' RACE. The reads were generated on a NextSeq 500. TCRdb's own reprocessing of the public reads used fastp at Q25 and MiXCR and kept productive beta chains. Rows matching on CDR3 protein sequence are summarized as one entry with the most common DNA and genes. The sample table contains roughly 81,000 distinct CDR3 sequences; only one count was recorded for 9% to 14% of them. The ten largest clones take up under 3% of the sample. Input material: whole blood. The receptors originated from an adult who was a healthcare worker with PCR-confirmed SARS-CoV-2 infection or an uninfected control (not recorded which).

Many counts were recorded for this clonotype. This sequence joins TRBV2 and TRBJ2-2; a possible D gene is TRBD2 (5 bases). The CDR3 runs to 14 residues. Germline V gene lookup returns CDR1 SNHLY and CDR2 FYNNEI. Trimming cost V 4 bases and J 4 bases, with 10 bases left between them. CDR3 residues: CASSVMGSTGELFF. DNA for the CDR3: TGTGCCAGCAGTGTTATGGGGAGCACCGGGGAGCTGTTTTTT.

V and J are TRBV28 and TRBJ1-6, with no clear D. The CDR3 extends over 12 amino acids. The V and J ends lost 6 bases and 7 bases respectively, with 7 bases between them. CDR1 MDHEN and CDR2 SYDVKM come from the germline V gene. The CDR3 sequence: CASSISNSPLHF. The CDR3 coding sequence is TGTGCCAGCAGCATTAGCAATTCACCCCTCCACTTT.

This clonotype was picked up many times. The chain carries TRBV20-1 and TRBJ2-1; 11 bases agree with TRBD2. This CDR3 comprises 15 residues. Germline CDR1 is DFQATT and CDR2 is SNEGSKA (reference sequence). J was trimmed by 5 bases and V by 6 bases; bases with no gene match: 9. The CDR3, as DNA: TGCAGTGCCCCCCTCCTAGCGGGGGGCAACAATGAGCAGTTCTTC. Protein: CSAPLLAGGNNEQFF.

The chain carries TRBV6-5 and TRBJ2-5; tentative D call: TRBD1 (6 bases). This CDR3 region has 14 residues. With 4 bases removed from V and 5 bases from J, the gap between germline ends came to 14 bases. Germline V CDR1 and CDR2: MNHEY, SVGAGI. The CDR3 here is CASSLDRSRETQYF. The CDR3 coding sequence is TGTGCCAGCAGTTTGGACAGAAGCAGGGAGACCCAGTACTTC.

J is TRBJ2-7 and V is TRBV7-3; no clear D. This CDR3 contains 10 residues. Germline values: CDR1 SGHTA, CDR2 FQGTGA. V was pared by 1 base and J by 9 bases, with 4 bases between. The CDR3 reads CASSLKGQYF. In DNA form, the CDR3 reads TGTGCCAGCAGCTTAAAGGGGCAGTACTTC.

This clonotype was picked up many times. The chain has TRBV11-2 and TRBJ2-6, with 9 bases identical to TRBD1. The junction had 4 bases not matched to a gene; V was cut back by 5 bases and J by 8 bases. Germline CDR1 reads SGHAT; CDR2 reads FQNNGV. The CDR3 sequence is 14 residues long. CDR3: CASSTDRGPNVLTF. The DNA for the CDR3 is TGTGCCAGCAGCACGGACAGGGGACCCAACGTCCTGACTTTC.

Turning to this clonotype: A junction boundary mismatches the germline segment, possibly from a read error. The rearrangement links TRBV20-1 to TRBJ2-5; 9 bases agree with TRBD2. Germline CDR1 DFQATT, CDR2 SNEGSKA (reference sequence). This CDR3 has 17 amino acids. This CDR3 is CSARDPQTSGLQGTQYF. CDR3 in DNA: TGCAGTGCTAGAGACCCCCAGACTAGCGGACTACAAGGGACCCAGTACTTC.

The V call is TRBV20-1, the J call TRBJ1-1, with D tentatively TRBD1 (6 bases). CDR1 is DFQATT and CDR2 is SNEGSKA in the germline V gene (reference sequence). Trimming took off 3 bases at V and 1 base at J, with 9 bases between the two ends. The CDR3 consists of 13 residues. The CDR3 here is CSASPTGNTEAFF. For the CDR3, the DNA is TGCAGTGCTAGCCCGACAGGGAACACTGAAGCTTTCTTT.

This clonotype came up a few times. This chain joins TRBV7-8 and TRBJ2-7; D is unclear. The germline V gene encodes CDR1 SGHVS and CDR2 FQNEAQ. This CDR3 has 12 amino acids. Trimming shortened V by 4 bases and J by 4 bases, and 8 bases separated the two germline ends. The CDR3 nucleotides read TGTGCCAGCAGCTCTCGGGTTTACGAGCAGTACTTC. This gives the protein CASSSRVYEQYF. Together with reference TRBV7-8 and TRBJ2-7, the CDR3 gives the full variable domain: GAGVSQSPRYKVAKRGQDVALRCDPISGHVSLFWYQQALGQGPEFLTYFQNEAQLDKSGLPSDRFFAERPEGSVSTLKIQRTQQEDSAVYLCASSSRVYEQYFGPGTRLTVT.

Only a few counts were recorded for this clonotype. J is TRBJ1-4 and V is TRBV2; tentative D call: TRBD1 (5 bases). The CDR3 is made up of 15 amino acids. Deletions cut 5 bases from V and 8 bases from J, with 18 bases between. Germline CDR1 and CDR2: SNHLY and FYNNEI. CDR3 nucleotide sequence: TGTGCCAGCAGTCAAGGAGGGGCGCGGGGGGAAAAACTGTTTTTT. It yields the protein CASSQGGARGEKLFF.

This clonotype showed up many times. The chain is built from TRBV6-1 and TRBJ2-1, with 16 bases identical to TRBD2. In germline, CDR1 is MNHNS, CDR2 SASEGT. The CDR3 covers 17 residues. Unmatched junction bases numbered 6, after V lost 2 bases and J lost 8 bases. This chain's CDR3 is CASSEMGLAGGADEQFF. The CDR3 nucleotides are TGTGCCAGCAGTGAAATGGGACTAGCGGGAGGGGCCGATGAGCAGTTCTTC.

The chain recombines TRBV28 with TRBJ2-1; TRBD1 matches at 9 bases. The CDR3 length is 17 residues. Germline V lookup: CDR1 MDHEN, CDR2 SYDVKM. V lost 6 bases to trimming and J lost 1 base; unmatched junction nucleotides: 10. CDR3 DNA: TGTGCCAGCAGCCTTGGACAGGGGAAATTTTCCTACAATGAGCAGTTCTTC. Translating it yields CASSLGQGKFSYNEQFF.

This clonotype was observed at least ten times. The gene calls are TRBV7-8 and TRBJ1-1; 7 bases are a match to TRBD1. In germline, CDR1 is SGHVS, CDR2 FQNEAQ. V gave up 3 bases and J gave up 7 bases; unmatched junction bases: 11. The CDR3 has 15 amino acids. CDR3 loop: CASSFPRGLGGEAFF. The DNA for the CDR3 is TGTGCCAGCAGCTTCCCTAGGGGGCTCGGCGGTGAAGCTTTCTTT.

In its sample, this clonotype was seen many times. CDR3 bases: TGTGCCAGCAGCTTGGCGTCTAGCGGGAGCTCCTACAATGAGCAGTTCTTC. It codes for CASSLASSGSSYNEQFF. This chain connects TRBV12-3 or TRBV12-4 to TRBJ2-1, with 10 bases lining up with TRBD2. The CDR3 is made up of 17 amino acids. V was clipped by 6 bases and J by 0 bases; unmatched bases: 8.

This clonotype was detected ten times or more. The chain carries TRBV10-3 and TRBJ2-7, with D unresolved. Germline values: CDR1 ENHRY, CDR2 SYGVKD. Trimming took 2 bases from V and 5 from J, leaving 19 bases between them. This CDR3 contains 16 residues. CDR3 residues: CAISEQDVSGLHEQYF. CDR3 coding DNA: TGTGCCATCAGTGAGCAGGATGTATCGGGTCTGCACGAGCAGTACTTC.

The chain recombines TRBV29-1 with TRBJ2-1; TRBD2 agrees at 8 bases. The CDR3 is 15 residues long. CDR1 is SQVTM, CDR2 ANQGSEA, per germline. V was pared by 6 bases and J by 4 bases, with 11 bases of the junction left unmatched. Written as DNA, the CDR3 is TGCAGCGTCGCTCACATTAGCGGGGTTTACAATGAGCAGTTCTTC. This gives the protein CSVAHISGVYNEQFF.

This clonotype was seen at least ten times. V gene TRBV14 combines with J gene TRBJ2-1; tentative D call: TRBD1 (6 bases). V dropped 4 bases and J dropped 4 bases, with 14 bases sitting between them. CDR3 length: 15 residues. The germline V gene has CDR1 SGHDN and CDR2 FVKESK. CDR3 region: CASSRGRTEYNEQFF. In DNA form, the CDR3 reads TGTGCCAGCAGCCGAGGCAGGACAGAGTACAATGAGCAGTTCTTC.

A word on this clonotype: With a much larger clone just one base away, this may be a read error. The chain couples TRBV5-5 to TRBJ2-7, with a weak D call TRBD2 (5 bases). The CDR3 loop spans 12 amino acids. CDR1 and CDR2 from the germline V gene are SGHKS and YYEKEE (reference sequence). The CDR3 is CVSSNGVHEQYF. CDR3 DNA sequence: TGTGTCAGCAGTAACGGGGTCCACGAGCAGTACTTC.

This clonotype was counted many times. This chain links TRBV14 with TRBJ2-3; D is ambiguous. Germline V gives CDR1 SGHDN, CDR2 FVKESK. CDR3 length: 12 residues. Deletions cut 8 bases from V and 1 base from J, with 7 bases between. CDR3 coding DNA: TGTGCCAGCGGGCCCGGCACAGATACGCAGTATTTT. Translating gives CASGPGTDTQYF.

This clonotype was seen many times. The chain links TRBV20-1 to TRBJ2-7; D is perhaps TRBD1 or TRBD2 (5 bases each). The germline V and J ends were trimmed by 6 bases and 1 base, with 10 bases remaining between them. The CDR3 runs to 12 residues. Germline V lookup: CDR1 DFQATT, CDR2 SNEGSKA (reference sequence). The CDR3: CSATEGSYEQYF. Written as DNA, the CDR3 is TGCAGTGCCACTGAGGGGTCCTACGAGCAGTACTTC.

The CDR3 loop reads CASSPTTGPYYGYTF. CDR3 DNA sequence: TGCGCCAGCAGCCCCACGACAGGACCCTACTATGGCTACACCTTC. The V and J genes are TRBV5-1 and TRBJ1-2; maybe TRBD1 (6 bases). The V end was cut by 4 bases, the J end by 3 bases, with 16 bases between. CDR1 is SGHRS and CDR2 is YFSETQ in the germline V gene. This CDR3 comprises 15 residues.

In this sample, this clonotype turned up a few times. The J gene is TRBJ1-5, the V gene TRBV19; no clear D gene. CDR3 length equals 11 residues. CDR1 and CDR2 from the germline V gene are LNHDA and SQIVND (reference sequence). V shed 3 bases and J shed 7 bases, with 4 bases lying between them. This chain's CDR3 is CASSMRQPQHF. CDR3 DNA: TGTGCCAGTAGTATGAGACAGCCCCAGCATTTT.

There are many counts of this clonotype. For the CDR3, the DNA is TGTGCCAGCAGCCCAGGAAGGACGGCCCCAATCCGGGAGCTGTTTTTT. This codes for CASSPGRTAPIRELFF. V is TRBV3-1 and J is TRBJ2-2; D not resolved. Germline-derived CDR1 and CDR2 are LGHDT and YNNKEL (reference sequence). The CDR3 extends over 16 amino acids. V was pared by 4 bases and J by 9 bases, with 21 bases between.

The chain carries TRBV20-1 and TRBJ2-1; D ambiguous. The CDR3 runs 12 residues. The V gene lost 5 bases and the J gene lost 7 bases, with 12 bases spanning the gap. Per germline, CDR1 DFQATT and CDR2 SNEGSKA (reference sequence). The CDR3 is CSAQRDLNEQFF. The CDR3, as DNA: TGCAGTGCTCAAAGGGATCTTAATGAGCAGTTCTTC.

This chain uses TRBV4-1 with TRBJ1-1, with 10 nucleotides matching TRBD1. With V trimmed by 3 bases and J by 6 bases, 4 bases remained unmatched. This CDR3 is 14 amino acids long. CDR1 MGHRA and CDR2 YSYEKL come from the germline V gene. CDR3 DNA sequence: TGCGCCAGCAGCCATGTAGGACAGGGGGCTGAAGCTTTCTTT. This encodes CASSHVGQGAEAFF.

This clonotype was found many times. The genes are TRBV2 and TRBJ1-1; D is ambiguous. V gave up 5 bases and J gave up 4 bases, with 14 bases separating them. Germline V lookup: CDR1 SNHLY, CDR2 FYNNEI. This CDR3 is 14 amino acids long. Here the CDR3 reads CASSRAQTVTEAFF. Written as DNA, the CDR3 is TGTGCCAGCAGTCGTGCACAGACTGTCACTGAAGCTTTCTTT.